This T cell receptor beta chain was sequenced for a study of read filtering for tumor transcriptome and immune sequencing. Whole-study context: R-ISS stage counts were 8 for I, about 15 for II, more than 5 for III.

The CDR3 is 15 residues long. V lost 4 bases to trimming and J lost 4 bases, with 17 bases between them. The V gene's germline CDR1 is SGHRS and CDR2 YFSETQ. Study results and caveats: Approximately 80% of IR-seq clonotypes had one read, totaling approximately 3.5% of reads; RNA-seq: around 70% and 40%. The sorted CD138-negative fraction was a mixed bone marrow immune population, not purified T cells.

The library was built from roughly 400 ng RNA with molecular barcoded adaptors for alpha/delta and beta/gamma chains. TCRdb independently ran MiXCR on the reads; one entry per CDR3 protein. In the table there are some 130,000 distinct CDR3 sequences, around 13% of which are singletons. The table lists this clonotype with many counts. Its antigen remains unidentified. The material sequenced was a population of CD138-negative cells sorted from bone marrow. The rearrangement links TRBV5-1 to TRBJ1-1, with D tentatively TRBD1 (5 bases). The sequence was obtained from a donor aged 40 or older with multiple myeloma. The CDR3 region is CASSASSGAGTEAFF. The CDR3 region has the DNA TGCGCCAGCAGCGCTAGTTCCGGGGCGGGCACTGAAGCTTTCTTT.